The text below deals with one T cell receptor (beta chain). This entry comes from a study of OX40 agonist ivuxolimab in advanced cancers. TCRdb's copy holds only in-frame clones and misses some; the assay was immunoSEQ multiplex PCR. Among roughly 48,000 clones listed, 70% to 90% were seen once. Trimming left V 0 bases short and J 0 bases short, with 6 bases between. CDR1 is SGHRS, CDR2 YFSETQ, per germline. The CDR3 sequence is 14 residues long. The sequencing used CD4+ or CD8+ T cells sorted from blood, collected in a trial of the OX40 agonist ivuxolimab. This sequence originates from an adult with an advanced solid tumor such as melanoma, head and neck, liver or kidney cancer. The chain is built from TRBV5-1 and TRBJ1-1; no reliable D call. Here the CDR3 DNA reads TGCGCCAGCAGCTTGGAGGCTATGAACACTGAAGCTTTCTTT. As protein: CASSLEAMNTEAFF.